Sequencing of this T cell receptor (beta chain) was carried out in a study of blood T cell repertoires in COVID-19. Some clones are missing from TCRdb's copy, which holds only in-frame ones; the method was immunoSEQ multiplex PCR. The table records roughly 670,000 clones, around 90% of them present only once. CDR1 is LNHNV, CDR2 YYDKDF, per germline (reference sequence). The junction had 14 bases not matched to a gene; V was cut back by 2 bases and J by 7 bases. This CDR3 region has 17 residues. The sequence derives from a woman younger than 30 with acute or convalescent COVID-19. This chain connects TRBV15 to TRBJ1-2; 9 nucleotides align to TRBD1. Sequencing used peripheral blood. The CDR3 DNA is TGTGCCACCAGCAGATTCCACCCGGGACAGGGCCCTATTGGCTACACCTTC. Its translation is CATSRFHPGQGPIGYTF.